The 9 T cell receptor beta chains below were found in one sample sequenced in a study of a mutant IDH1 vaccine in newly diagnosed glioma. The method was immunoSEQ multiplex PCR; TCRdb's version includes in-frame clones alone and lacks a portion of them. Of around 15,000 clones listed, 85% to 90% are singletons. Time point meaning: baseline, week 1 (first vaccination visit). As to treatment: pre-vaccination baseline after standard-of-care therapy. Specimen: PBMCs, collected from a glioma patient treated with radiotherapy, temozolomide or both. The receptors were gathered from a woman in her thirties or forties with glioma. Some clones in this sample may be carry-over from other donors' samples.

The chain is built from TRBV6-1 and TRBJ1-5; 8 positions agree with TRBD1. With 6 bases clipped from V and 2 bases from J, the junction kept 3 bases outside the gene matches. From germline, CDR1 is MNHNS and CDR2 SASEGT. The CDR3 sequence is 14 residues long. CDR3 residues: CASSRQGRNQPQHF. The DNA of the CDR3 is TGTGCCAGCAGCCGACAGGGGCGCAATCAGCCCCAGCATTTT.

CDR3 DNA sequence: TGTGCCAGCAGCTTACCCGGACTAGACCAGTACTTC. It yields the protein CASSLPGLDQYF. The gene calls are TRBV7-2 and TRBJ2-7; 7 positions match TRBD2. CDR3 size: 12 residues. V trimming: 2 bases; J trimming: 10 bases; junction bases outside the gene matches: 5. The V gene's germline CDR1 is SGHTA and CDR2 FQGNSA.

V and J are TRBV2 and TRBJ1-5; D perhaps matches TRBD1 (5 bases). V lost 0 bases and J lost 0, with 9 bases in between. Germline V CDR1 and CDR2: SNHLY, FYNNEI. This CDR3 spans 16 amino acids. This CDR3 is CASSEARGFSNQPQHF. The DNA of the CDR3 is TGTGCCAGCAGTGAAGCGCGGGGGTTTAGCAATCAGCCCCAGCATTTT.

The genes are TRBV25-1 and TRBJ2-5; TRBD2 might be the D (6 bases). Germline V gives CDR1 MGHDK, CDR2 SYGVNS. CDR3 length: 14 residues. Trimming shortened V by 7 bases and J by 4 bases, and 16 bases separated the two germline ends. Here the CDR3 reads CASTPGDWTETQYF. As DNA, the CDR3 is TGTGCCAGCACCCCGGGGGATTGGACAGAGACCCAGTACTTC.

The chain carries TRBV2 and TRBJ1-1; 9 nucleotides match TRBD1. This CDR3 contains 15 residues. The V and J ends lost 4 bases and 4 bases, in that order; junction bases with no gene match: 7. The germline V gene has CDR1 SNHLY and CDR2 FYNNEI. The CDR3 DNA reads TGTGCCAGCAGTGGTGGGACAGGGTCGCTCACTGAAGCTTTCTTT. Residues: CASSGGTGSLTEAFF.

This chain links TRBV15 with TRBJ2-1, with 12 bases fitting TRBD1. V shed 8 bases, J shed 7 bases, and the junction held 12 bases outside the gene matches. The CDR3 is 16 residues long. The germline V gene encodes CDR1 LNHNV and CDR2 YYDKDF (reference sequence). In DNA form, the CDR3 reads TGTGCCACCGACCCGGGACAGGGGGCCCTACTAAATGAGCAGTTCTTC. Its translation is CATDPGQGALLNEQFF. The variable domain in full, with the rest retrieved from reference TRBV15 and TRBJ2-1, is DAMVIQNPRYQVTQFGKPVTLSCSQTLNHNVMYWYQQKSSQAPKLLFHYYDKDFNNEADTPDNFQSRRPNTSFCFLDIRSPGLGDTAMYLCATDPGQGALLNEQFFGPGTRLTVL.

V and J are TRBV4-1 and TRBJ2-3; 11 bases are shared with TRBD2. From germline, CDR1 is MGHRA and CDR2 YSYEKL. V lost 5 bases and J lost 3; bases outside the gene matches: 4. The CDR3 length is 15 residues. CDR3 coding DNA: TGCGCCAGCAGCATTAGACTAGCGGGAACAGATACGCAGTATTTT. Translating it yields CASSIRLAGTDTQYF.

This chain joins TRBV6-1 and TRBJ1-5, with a tentative D call TRBD1 (6 bases). This CDR3 is 14 amino acids long. The germline V and J ends were trimmed by 7 bases and 7 bases, with 17 bases remaining between them. CDR1 and CDR2 from the germline V gene are MNHNS and SASEGT. CDR3 region: CASTSLQGGQPQHF. CDR3 nucleotide sequence: TGTGCCAGCACTTCGTTACAGGGAGGCCAGCCCCAGCATTTT.

This clone is a singleton in its sample. The chain links TRBV10-3 to TRBJ1-3; 7 nucleotides line up with TRBD1. Germline V gene data show CDR1 as ENHRY and CDR2 as SYGVKD. The junction had 7 bases not matched to a gene; V was cut back by 10 bases and J by 1 base. There are 14 residues in the CDR3. The DNA for the CDR3 is TGTGCCACCTTGGACAGGACGTCTGGAAACACCATATATTTT. It specifies CATLDRTSGNTIYF.